This T cell receptor (beta chain) was found in a study of blood T cell repertoires in COVID-19. The wider study: Sources were T cells, B-cell-depleted T cells, or PBMCs; the material itself was cDNA or gDNA.

Produced via immunoSEQ multiplex PCR; TCRdb's table is partial and in-frame only. Of around 130,000 clones listed, around 87% are singletons. Input material: peripheral blood. This clonotype was obtained from a woman aged 55-69 years with acute or convalescent COVID-19.

CDR3 amino acids: CASREGQGGDTIYF. The CDR3 nucleotides are TGTGCCAGCAGGGAGGGACAGGGGGGGGACACCATATATTTT. This chain uses TRBV6-5 with TRBJ1-3; 11 nucleotides match TRBD1. Germline values: CDR1 MNHEY, CDR2 SVGAGI. The length of the CDR3 is 14 residues. The trim removed 6 bases at V and 8 bases at J, leaving 6 bases unmatched.